This TCR beta chain originates from a study of OX40 agonist ivuxolimab in advanced cancers. Comment on this clone: Its antigen is currently unknown.

Assay used: immunoSEQ multiplex PCR; TCRdb lists only in-frame clones, some missing. The table has roughly 120,000 clones, 89% seen once. V was trimmed by 2 bases and J by 5 bases, leaving 15 bases between them. CDR1 and CDR2 (germline): LGHNA, YSLEER. This CDR3 is built from 16 residues. Study-level points and caveats: Expanded clones were, on average, more numerous in CD8+ T cells than in CD4+. Low normalized T-cell clonal expansion was also seen in some nonresponders. Both CD4+ and CD8+ T cell populations in blood had undergone clonal expansion by week 6 at 0.1 to 3.0 mg/kg.

Source: CD4+ or CD8+ T cells sorted from blood, taken in a trial of the OX40 agonist ivuxolimab. The chain employs TRBV4-3 and TRBJ2-2; D gene uncertain. The TCR originated in an adult with an advanced solid tumor such as melanoma, head and neck, liver or kidney cancer. The CDR3 loop is CASSQRIYTSTGELFF. CDR3 bases: TGCGCCAGCAGCCAAAGGATTTATACATCAACCGGGGAGCTGTTTTTT.